One sample yielded the 24 T cell receptor beta chains listed below, sequenced in a study of blood T cell repertoires in COVID-19. TCRdb's table, derived via immunoSEQ multiplex PCR, lists solely in-frame clones and lacks some. The sample records about 140,000 clones, about nine tenths being singletons. The sample was peripheral blood. These receptors were collected from a woman aged 50 to 60 with acute or convalescent COVID-19.

The gene calls are TRBV14 and TRBJ2-3; 12 bases are a match to TRBD2. The V gene end was trimmed by 0 bases and the J gene end by 4 bases; junction bases not matched to a gene: 5. Looked up from germline, CDR1 is SGHDN and CDR2 is FVKESK. The CDR3 length is 17 residues. This CDR3 reads CASSQDWTSGKADTQYF. CDR3 DNA: TGTGCCAGCAGCCAAGATTGGACTAGCGGGAAAGCAGATACGCAGTATTTT.

The chain joins TRBV30 to TRBJ2-1, with 9 bases fitting TRBD2. The CDR3 length is 15 residues. V shed 0 bases and J 7 bases; nucleotides not matched to a gene: 7. The germline gives CDR1 GTSNPN, CDR2 SVGIG (reference sequence). CDR3 region: CAWSVGSGGFNEQFF. CDR3 coding DNA: TGTGCCTGGAGTGTTGGTAGCGGGGGTTTTAATGAGCAGTTCTTC.

This chain uses TRBV6-5 with TRBJ1-2; 8 bases are a match to TRBD1. The CDR3 consists of 15 residues. V lost 6 bases to trimming and J lost 2 bases; unmatched junction nucleotides: 8. Germline V gives CDR1 MNHEY, CDR2 SVGAGI. DNA for the CDR3: TGTGCCAGCAGGGAGGACAGGGAATTCAACTATGGCTACACCTTC. Residues: CASREDREFNYGYTF.

V gene TRBV5-1 combines with J gene TRBJ1-5, with TRBD1 matching 9 bases. Germline values: CDR1 SGHRS, CDR2 YFSETQ. The CDR3 is 16 amino acids. J was trimmed by 6 bases and V by 0 bases; bases with no gene match: 7. CDR3 in DNA: TGCGCCAGCAGCTTGGGATGGGACAGGGATCGTCAGCCCCAGCATTTT. Amino acid sequence: CASSLGWDRDRQPQHF.

The table lists this clone with a count of one. The J gene is TRBJ1-2, the V gene TRBV6-5, with a weak D call TRBD1 (5 bases). V dropped 6 bases and J dropped 5 bases, with 13 bases sitting between them. CDR1 and CDR2 (germline): MNHEY, SVGAGI. This CDR3 region has 13 residues. The DNA for the CDR3 is TGTGCCAGCAGCCCAACCGGGGGTTATGGCTACACCTTC. It codes for CASSPTGGYGYTF.

The rearrangement joins TRBV7-6 to TRBJ1-5; D gene uncertain. The germline V gene has CDR1 SGHVS and CDR2 FNYEAQ. This CDR3 has 12 amino acids. Trimming cost V 10 bases and J 4 bases, with 11 bases left between them. CDR3 residues: CATGPGNQPQHF. The DNA for the CDR3 is TGTGCCACGGGTCCTGGTAATCAGCCCCAGCATTTT. The complete variable domain, with remaining parts taken from reference TRBV7-6 and TRBJ1-5, reads GAGVSQSPRYKVTKRGQDVALRCDPISGHVSLYWYRQALGQGPEFLTYFNYEAQQDKSGLPNDRFSAERPEGSISTLTIQRTEQRDSAMYRCATGPGNQPQHFGDGTRLSIL.

The chain has TRBV10-3 and TRBJ1-5; 7 nucleotides line up with TRBD1. This CDR3 has 16 residues. The junction had 13 bases not matched to a gene; V was cut back by 8 bases and J by 3 bases. Germline values: CDR1 ENHRY, CDR2 SYGVKD. The CDR3 reads CAIGQEGNAANQPQHF. The CDR3 DNA is TGTGCCATCGGACAGGAGGGGAACGCGGCCAATCAGCCCCAGCATTTT.

The J gene is TRBJ2-2, the V gene TRBV2; a weak D match, TRBD1 (8 bases). The V and J ends lost 7 bases and 5 bases respectively, with 17 bases between them. Germline values: CDR1 SNHLY, CDR2 FYNNEI. This CDR3 contains 15 residues. The CDR3 region has the DNA TGTGCCAGCACCCAGGGGGCCGGGAGGACCGGGGAGCTGTTTTTT. Residues: CASTQGAGRTGELFF.

The chain carries TRBV30 and TRBJ1-3; maybe TRBD1 (6 bases). Germline CDR1 reads GTSNPN; CDR2 reads SVGIG (reference sequence). V shed 1 base and J shed 0 bases, with 19 bases lying between them. The CDR3 spans 18 residues. CDR3: CAWSDEGDGYFSGNTIYF. Here the CDR3 DNA reads TGTGCCTGGAGTGATGAGGGGGACGGATATTTCTCTGGAAACACCATATATTTT.

CDR3: CASSLGQAHQETQYF. The CDR3 DNA reads TGTGCCAGCAGCTTGGGGCAGGCCCACCAAGAGACCCAGTACTTC. V is TRBV5-8 and J is TRBJ2-5; no firm D call. Trimming cost V 0 bases and J 0 bases, with 9 bases left between them. CDR3 length equals 15 residues. Germline lookup yields CDR1 SGHTS and CDR2 YDEGEE.

This chain connects TRBV7-2 to TRBJ2-1; 10 positions match TRBD2. This CDR3 has 15 amino acids. Germline V gives CDR1 SGHTA, CDR2 FQGNSA. V shed 1 base, J shed 6 bases, and the junction held 3 bases outside the gene matches. For the CDR3, the DNA is TGTGCCAGCAGCTTAGTGTCTAGCGGGAGCAATGAGCAGTTCTTC. Translation gives CASSLVSSGSNEQFF.

V gene TRBV30 combines with J gene TRBJ2-1, with 9 bases identical to TRBD2. This CDR3 is built from 15 residues. Germline-derived CDR1 and CDR2 are GTSNPN and SVGIG (reference sequence). V shed 0 bases and J 8 bases; nucleotides not matched to a gene: 8. DNA of the CDR3: TGTGCCTGGAGTGTCTGGCGGGGGGGCCGCGATGAGCAGTTCTTC. Encoded protein: CAWSVWRGGRDEQFF.

This clone has more than one count but fewer than ten. The V gene is TRBV5-1, the J gene TRBJ2-2; no definite D call. CDR1 and CDR2 (germline): SGHRS, YFSETQ. The CDR3 is 14 amino acids. With 4 bases removed from V and 1 base from J, the gap between germline ends came to 8 bases. The CDR3, as DNA: TGCGCCAGCAGCCCCCGACAGAACACCGGGGAGCTGTTTTTT. This sequence encodes CASSPRQNTGELFF.

This chain links TRBV6-4 with TRBJ1-4; 9 bases map to TRBD1. V gave up 4 bases and J gave up 5 bases; unmatched junction bases: 8. Germline CDR1 and CDR2: MRHNA and SNTAGT. This CDR3 region has 16 residues. CDR3 residues: CASSATGGRINEKLFF. The CDR3 bases are TGTGCCAGCAGTGCGACAGGGGGGAGGATCAATGAAAAACTGTTTTTT.

The V call is TRBV7-3, the J call TRBJ1-2; a possible D gene is TRBD1 (5 bases). Germline CDR1 SGHTA, CDR2 FQGTGA. The CDR3 loop spans 16 amino acids. The germline V and J ends were trimmed by 5 bases and 4 bases, with 20 bases remaining between them. In DNA, the CDR3 is TGTGCCAGCAGCCCCGGGGGTGGGGCGAACGGCTATGGCTACACCTTC. Translation gives CASSPGGGANGYGYTF. The whole variable domain, filled in from reference TRBV7-3 and TRBJ1-2, reads GAGVSQTPSNKVTEKGKYVELRCDPISGHTALYWYRQSLGQGPEFLIYFQGTGAADDSGLPNDRFFAVRPEGSVSTLKIQRTERGDSAVYLCASSPGGGANGYGYTFGSGTRLTVV.

This clone showed up just once. J is TRBJ1-6 and V is TRBV6-1; D ambiguous. Germline V gives CDR1 MNHNS, CDR2 SASEGT. Trimming stripped 2 bases from V and 14 bases from J, with 13 bases between. This CDR3 is 13 amino acids long. CDR3 nucleotide sequence: TGTGCCAGCAGTGAATTCCCCGAGGACTCCCTCCACTTT. Translation: CASSEFPEDSLHF.

The rearrangement uses TRBV7-2 and TRBJ1-2, with D hard to call. Germline V gene sequence: CDR1 SGHTA, CDR2 FQGNSA. Trimming left V 2 bases short and J 2 bases short, with 21 bases between. The CDR3 covers 18 residues. The CDR3 DNA reads TGTGCCAGCAGCTTATTCGCACCAGTCAGCGACCTAAACTATGGCTACACCTTC. This sequence encodes CASSLFAPVSDLNYGYTF.

The chain combines TRBV2 with TRBJ1-5, with D tentatively TRBD1 (5 bases). Germline V gene sequence: CDR1 SNHLY, CDR2 FYNNEI. CDR3 size: 13 residues. V lost 7 bases and J 4 bases, leaving 11 bases between the germline ends. DNA for the CDR3: TGTGCCAGCATCGCAGGGTATAATCAGCCCCAGCATTTT. As protein: CASIAGYNQPQHF.

The chain has TRBV12-5 and TRBJ1-2; the match to TRBD1 covers 8 bases. This CDR3 is 15 amino acids long. CDR1 and CDR2 from the germline V gene are LGHNT and FRNRAP. Trimming cost V 0 bases and J 7 bases; bases outside gene matches: 7. The CDR3 region is CASGLVGQGATGYTF. The CDR3 DNA follows: TGTGCTAGTGGTTTGGTAGGGCAGGGGGCGACTGGCTACACCTTC.

Note on this clone: Other DNA sequences of this sample code for an identical CDR3. The chain joins TRBV11-2 to TRBJ2-5; D is unresolved. V was cut by 5 bases and J by 2 bases, with 3 bases left in between. This CDR3 region has 11 residues. In germline, CDR1 is SGHAT, CDR2 FQNNGV. The CDR3 reads CASSLQETQYF. The CDR3, as DNA: TGTGCCAGCAGCCTACAAGAGACCCAGTACTTC.

The rearrangement links TRBV2 to TRBJ2-1, with TRBD1 as a possible D gene (5 bases). V was cut by 2 bases and J by 10 bases, with 6 bases left in between. Germline CDR1 and CDR2: SNHLY and FYNNEI. The CDR3 length is 11 residues. The CDR3 DNA follows: TGTGCCAGCAGTGAAAGGGGAGAGCAGTTCTTC. It encodes CASSERGEQFF.

This clone was observed a single time. The CDR3 coding sequence is TGTGCCAGTAGTATAGGGGGCAGGGCAACTGAAGCTTTCTTT. It is translated as CASSIGGRATEAFF. The chain couples TRBV19 to TRBJ1-1; possible D gene TRBD1, 5 bases. V lost 1 base to trimming and J lost 5 bases, with 11 bases between them. In germline, CDR1 is LNHDA, CDR2 SQIVND (reference sequence). The CDR3 covers 14 residues.

The chain is built from TRBV5-1 and TRBJ2-3, with D perhaps matching TRBD1 (5 bases). This CDR3 has 16 residues. Germline V gene lookup returns CDR1 SGHRS and CDR2 YFSETQ. Trimming left V 1 base short and J 5 bases short, with 17 bases between. The chain's CDR3 is CASSLTGRQPKDTQYF. The CDR3 DNA reads as TGCGCCAGCAGCTTGACCGGACGACAGCCGAAAGATACGCAGTATTTT.

V gene TRBV6-1 combines with J gene TRBJ2-2; TRBD1 matches 8 bases. This CDR3 is built from 15 residues. Germline trimming cut 3 bases from V and 0 bases from J; bases unmatched to any gene: 0. The germline CDR1 and CDR2 sequences are MNHNS and SASEGT. The DNA of the CDR3 is TGTGCCAGCAGTGAGACAGGGGCGAACACCGGGGAGCTGTTTTTT. Protein: CASSETGANTGELFF.